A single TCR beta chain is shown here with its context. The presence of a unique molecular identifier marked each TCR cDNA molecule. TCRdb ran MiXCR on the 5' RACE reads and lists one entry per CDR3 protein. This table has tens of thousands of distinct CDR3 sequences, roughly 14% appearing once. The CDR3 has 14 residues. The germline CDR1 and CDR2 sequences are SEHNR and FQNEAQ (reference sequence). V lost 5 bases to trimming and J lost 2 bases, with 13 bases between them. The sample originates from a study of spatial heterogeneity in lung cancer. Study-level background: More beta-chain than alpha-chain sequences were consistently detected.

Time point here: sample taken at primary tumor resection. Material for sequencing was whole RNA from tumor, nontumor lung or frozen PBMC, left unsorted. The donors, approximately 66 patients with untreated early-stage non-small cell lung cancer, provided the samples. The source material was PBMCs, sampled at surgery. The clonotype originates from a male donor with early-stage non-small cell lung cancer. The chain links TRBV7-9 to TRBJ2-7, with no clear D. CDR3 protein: CASSLDNLAYEQYF. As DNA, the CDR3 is TGTGCCAGCAGCCTAGACAATCTCGCCTACGAGCAGTACTTC.